Presented here are 4 T cell receptor beta chains from one specimen sequenced in a study of blood T cells in healthy people across ages. Through a sample-barcoded 5' primer and a J-beta primer mix, a second PCR was run for roughly 7 to 11 cycles. TCRdb re-called the 5' RACE reads through MiXCR, storing one row per CDR3 protein. The sample yields more than 650,000 distinct CDR3 sequences, 22% seen once. The sequencing input was blood. The source is a man between 65 and 85 years old in good health.

This clonotype came up a few times. This chain links TRBV6-6 with TRBJ2-5; D call uncertain. The J call is uncertain, as TRBJ2-1 better fits the DNA end. Germline V gene sequence: CDR1 MNHNY, CDR2 SVGAGI (reference sequence). The CDR3 loop spans 14 amino acids. This CDR3 reads CASSDAPKVAEQFF. The CDR3 DNA follows: TGTGCCAGCAGTGACGCCCCTAAGGTCGCTGAGCAGTTCTTC.

The chain employs TRBV10-1 and TRBJ2-3; D possibly uses TRBD1 or TRBD2 (5 bases each). This CDR3 is built from 17 residues. Germline assignment: CDR1 WNHNN and CDR2 SYGVQD (reference sequence). V was clipped by 6 bases and J by 0 bases, with 19 bases between them. CDR3: CASRNGMGRQSTDTQYF. For the CDR3, the DNA is TGCGCCAGCAGAAACGGGATGGGACGACAAAGCACAGATACGCAGTATTTT.

This clonotype was found a few times. The CDR3 nucleotides are TGTGCCAGCTCACCAGGGCCGCTGGACGGCGGCTATGGCTACACCTTC. Translating it yields CASSPGPLDGGYGYTF. The V and J genes are TRBV18 and TRBJ1-2, with D unclear. This CDR3 has 16 residues. CDR1 and CDR2 from the germline V gene are KGHSH and LQKENI. The ends were cut back, 2 bases at V and 4 bases at J, with 17 bases in the middle.

This chain connects TRBV6-1 to TRBJ1-5, with D possibly being TRBD1 (5 bases). Looked up from germline, CDR1 is MNHNS and CDR2 is SASEGT. Trimming took 4 bases from V and 6 from J, leaving 13 bases between them. The CDR3 covers 14 residues. The CDR3: CASSGGRGSQPQHF. CDR3 DNA: TGTGCCAGCAGTGGGGGTAGGGGTAGTCAGCCCCAGCATTTT.